Following are 8 T cell receptor beta chains from one sample sequenced in a study of CD8 T cells in Susac syndrome (dated by TCRdb to between 2018 and 2021). The library was generated by the immunoSEQ multiplex PCR assay. RNA was extracted with the RNeasy kit and 0.5 to 1 ug was reverse transcribed using random hexamers. TCRdb handled the public reads itself, with Q25 trimming in fastp and clone calling in MiXCR, and kept productive beta chains. All rows with the same CDR3 protein become a single entry with the most common DNA and genes. This sample is represented by roughly 120,000 distinct CDR3 sequences; approximately 94% of them were singletons. The ten top clones hold about 0.089% of the sample. The sample was CD4+ T cells from PBMCs. These receptor sequences come from a human donor in good health.

The rearrangement uses TRBV5-4 and TRBJ1-1, with 8 bases fitting TRBD1. Germline lookup yields CDR1 SGHNT and CDR2 YYREEE (reference sequence). The length of the CDR3 is 17 residues. The V and J ends lost 3 bases and 0 bases, in that order; junction bases with no gene match: 10. For the CDR3, the DNA is TGTGCCAGCAGCTCCGGACAGGGCCCAGGGGTGAACACTGAAGCTTTCTTT. It yields the protein CASSSGQGPGVNTEAFF.

The chain employs TRBV29-1 and TRBJ2-1, with 9 bases lining up with TRBD1. V gave up 7 bases and J gave up 6 bases; unmatched junction bases: 10. The CDR3 covers 14 residues. Germline V gene data show CDR1 as SQVTM and CDR2 as ANQGSEA. CDR3 DNA sequence: TGCAGCGGCATGGGACAGGGTTTCCTCAATGAGCAGTTCTTC. Translated: CSGMGQGFLNEQFF.

The chain couples TRBV19 to TRBJ2-6, with D unclear. V lost 3 bases and J lost 0, with 3 bases in between. CDR1 is LNHDA, CDR2 SQIVND, per germline (reference sequence). The CDR3 is 14 amino acids. CDR3 coding DNA: TGTGCCAGTAGTATGAACTCTGGGGCCAACGTCCTGACTTTC. Its protein is CASSMNSGANVLTF.

The chain couples TRBV30 to TRBJ2-7, with D tentatively TRBD1 (5 bases). V lost 7 bases, J lost 2 bases, and 12 bases lay in between. Per germline, CDR1 GTSNPN and CDR2 SVGIG (reference sequence). The length of the CDR3 is 12 residues. CDR3 region: CALSSGTYEQYF. The CDR3 DNA reads TGTGCCTTATCTTCAGGGACCTACGAGCAGTACTTC. Full variable domain (missing parts from reference TRBV30 and TRBJ2-7): SQTIHQWPATLVQPVGSPLSLECTVEGTSNPNLYWYRQAAGRGLQLLFYSVGIGQISSEVPQNLSASRPQDRQFILSSKKLLLSDSGFYLCALSSGTYEQYFGPGTRLTVT.

In this sample, this clonotype turned up once. The chain couples TRBV20-1 to TRBJ2-3, with 10 bases lining up with TRBD1. The V segment lost 3 bases and the J segment 4 bases; nucleotides outside the gene matches: 10. The CDR3 runs to 16 residues. Germline-derived CDR1 and CDR2 are DFQATT and SNEGSKA (reference sequence). The CDR3 reads CSASRDRGPLADTQYF. For the CDR3, the DNA is TGCAGTGCTAGCCGGGACAGGGGCCCCCTTGCAGATACGCAGTATTTT.

J is TRBJ1-1 and V is TRBV15, with no clear D. This CDR3 contains 16 residues. Germline CDR1 and CDR2: LNHNV and YYDKDF (reference sequence). Trimming left V 0 bases short and J 1 base short, with 12 bases between. The CDR3 DNA reads as TGTGCCACCAGCAGAGATTGGAGTGTAGGGAACACTGAAGCTTTCTTT. Encoded protein: CATSRDWSVGNTEAFF.

The chain joins TRBV5-4 to TRBJ2-5, with D perhaps matching TRBD1 (7 bases). The CDR3 extends over 13 amino acids. V was trimmed by 4 bases and J by 2 bases, leaving 9 bases between them. The germline CDR1 and CDR2 sequences are SGHNT and YYREEE (reference sequence). The CDR3 nucleotides are TGTGCCAGCAGCGCGGGACAGCAAGAGACCCAGTACTTC. Protein sequence: CASSAGQQETQYF.

V and J are TRBV7-6 and TRBJ1-1; no definite D call. CDR3 size: 13 residues. The germline CDR1 and CDR2 sequences are SGHVS and FNYEAQ. V lost 1 base and J 2 bases, leaving 5 bases between the germline ends. CDR3 coding DNA: TGTGCCAGCAGCTTAGAACAAAACACTGAAGCTTTCTTT. Residues: CASSLEQNTEAFF.